This paragraph covers one T cell receptor beta chain sequence. Its antigen remains unknown. Profiling relied on immunoSEQ multiplex PCR, and the TCRdb table lists in-frame clones only, not all of them. The table shows fewer than 80,000 clones, with nearly 96% occurring only once. These data are taken from a study of cytomegalovirus exposure and HLA in healthy donors. Study summary: Later, an analysis reported that the 110 or so validation repertoires had used the same platform as the 500 to 750 first-cohort repertoires.

Study-level points and caveats: According to a later analysis, TCR clusters from the first cohort tended to co-occur in the 120 or so validation repertoires.

The CDR3 totals 14 residues. In germline, CDR1 is MDHEN, CDR2 SYDVKM. With 2 bases clipped from V and 2 bases from J, the junction kept 3 bases outside the gene matches. This chain joins TRBV28 and TRBJ2-7; 7 nucleotides align to TRBD1. The TCR comes from a woman between 18 and 29 years old in good health and CMV-seropositive. Sequenced sample: PBMCs. In nucleotides, the CDR3 is TGTGCCAGCAGTTTAATGGGACAGACCTACGAGCAGTACTTC. Its protein product is CASSLMGQTYEQYF.